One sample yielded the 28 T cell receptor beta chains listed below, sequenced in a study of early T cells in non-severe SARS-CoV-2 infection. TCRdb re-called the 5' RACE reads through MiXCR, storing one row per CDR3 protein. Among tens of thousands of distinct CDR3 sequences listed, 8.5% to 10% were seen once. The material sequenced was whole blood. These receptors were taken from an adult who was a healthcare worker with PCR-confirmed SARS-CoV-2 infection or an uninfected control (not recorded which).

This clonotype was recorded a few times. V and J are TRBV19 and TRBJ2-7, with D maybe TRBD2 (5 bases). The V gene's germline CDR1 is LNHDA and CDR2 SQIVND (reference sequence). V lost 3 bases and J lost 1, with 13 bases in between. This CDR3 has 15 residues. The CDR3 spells CASSIGSGRSYEQYF. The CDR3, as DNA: TGTGCCAGTAGTATTGGTTCGGGAAGGTCCTACGAGCAGTACTTC.

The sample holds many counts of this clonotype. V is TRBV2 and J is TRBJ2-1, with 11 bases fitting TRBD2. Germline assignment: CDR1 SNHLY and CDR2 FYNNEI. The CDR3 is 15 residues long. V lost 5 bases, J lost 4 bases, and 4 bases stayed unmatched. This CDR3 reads CASSSLAGGYNEQFF. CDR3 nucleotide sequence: TGTGCCAGCAGTTCGCTAGCGGGGGGATACAATGAGCAGTTCTTC.

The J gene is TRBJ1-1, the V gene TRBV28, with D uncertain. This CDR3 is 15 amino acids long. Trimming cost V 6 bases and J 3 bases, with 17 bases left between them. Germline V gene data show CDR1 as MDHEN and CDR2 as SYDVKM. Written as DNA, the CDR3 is TGTGCCAGCAGCGCCCCCCTAACCTACGACACTGAAGCTTTCTTT. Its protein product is CASSAPLTYDTEAFF.

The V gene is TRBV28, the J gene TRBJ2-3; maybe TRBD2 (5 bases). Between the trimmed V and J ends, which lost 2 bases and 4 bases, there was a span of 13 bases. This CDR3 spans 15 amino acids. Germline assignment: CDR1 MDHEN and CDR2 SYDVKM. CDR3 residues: CASSLVEAGADTQYF. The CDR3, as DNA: TGTGCCAGCAGTTTAGTCGAGGCCGGGGCAGATACGCAGTATTTT.

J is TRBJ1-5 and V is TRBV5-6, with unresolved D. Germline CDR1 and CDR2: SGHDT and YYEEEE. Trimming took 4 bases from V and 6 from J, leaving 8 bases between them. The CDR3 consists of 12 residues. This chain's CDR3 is CASSKPFQPQHF. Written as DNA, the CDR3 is TGTGCCAGCAGCAAACCTTTTCAGCCCCAGCATTTT.

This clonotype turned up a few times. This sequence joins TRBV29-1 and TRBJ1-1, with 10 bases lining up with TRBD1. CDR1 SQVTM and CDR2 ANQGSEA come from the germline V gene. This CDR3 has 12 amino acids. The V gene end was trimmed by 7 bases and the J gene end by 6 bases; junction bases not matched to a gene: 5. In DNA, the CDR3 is TGCAGCGCCGGACAGGGGGTCCCTGAAGCTTTCTTT. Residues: CSAGQGVPEAFF.

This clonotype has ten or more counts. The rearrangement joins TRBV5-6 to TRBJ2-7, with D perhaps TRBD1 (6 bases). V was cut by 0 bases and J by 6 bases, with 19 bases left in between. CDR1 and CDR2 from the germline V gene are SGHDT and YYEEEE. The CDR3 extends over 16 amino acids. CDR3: CASSLGSDRTFIEQYF. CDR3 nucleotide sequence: TGTGCCAGCAGCTTGGGATCCGACAGGACGTTTATCGAGCAGTACTTC.

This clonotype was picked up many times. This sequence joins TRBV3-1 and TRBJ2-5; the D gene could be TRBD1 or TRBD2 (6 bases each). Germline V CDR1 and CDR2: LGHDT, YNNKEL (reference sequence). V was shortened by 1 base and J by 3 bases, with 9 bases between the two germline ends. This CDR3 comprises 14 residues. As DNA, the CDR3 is TGTGCCAGCAGCCAAGTGGGGGGCGAAGAGACCCAGTACTTC. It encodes CASSQVGGEETQYF.

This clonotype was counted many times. The CDR3 DNA follows: TGCAGTGCTGGGGGTCCGCGAGACAGGGGTAGGGGCTACGAGCAGTACTTC. It is translated as CSAGGPRDRGRGYEQYF. The rearrangement links TRBV20-1 to TRBJ2-7, with 8 positions matching TRBD1. The CDR3 loop spans 17 amino acids. V shed 5 bases and J 3 bases; nucleotides not matched to a gene: 18. Germline V CDR1 and CDR2: DFQATT, SNEGSKA (reference sequence).

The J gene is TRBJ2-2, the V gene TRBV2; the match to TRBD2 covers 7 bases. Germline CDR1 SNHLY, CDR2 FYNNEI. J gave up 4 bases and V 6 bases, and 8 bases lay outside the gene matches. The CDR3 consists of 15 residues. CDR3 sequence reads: CASRLSGTITGELFF. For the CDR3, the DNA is TGTGCCAGCAGGCTAAGCGGGACTATCACCGGGGAGCTGTTTTTT.

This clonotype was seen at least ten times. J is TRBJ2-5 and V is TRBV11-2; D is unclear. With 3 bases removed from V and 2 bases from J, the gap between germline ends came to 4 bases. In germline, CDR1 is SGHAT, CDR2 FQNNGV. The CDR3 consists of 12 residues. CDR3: CASSLGQETQYF. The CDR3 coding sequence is TGTGCCAGCAGCTTGGGACAAGAGACCCAGTACTTC.

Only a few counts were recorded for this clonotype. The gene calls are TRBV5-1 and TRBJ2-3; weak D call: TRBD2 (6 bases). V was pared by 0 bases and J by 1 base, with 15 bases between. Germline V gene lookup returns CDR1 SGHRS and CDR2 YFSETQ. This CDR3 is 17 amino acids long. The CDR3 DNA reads TGCGCCAGCAGCTTGGCCGTATTAGCGGCAGGCACAGATACGCAGTATTTT. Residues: CASSLAVLAAGTDTQYF.

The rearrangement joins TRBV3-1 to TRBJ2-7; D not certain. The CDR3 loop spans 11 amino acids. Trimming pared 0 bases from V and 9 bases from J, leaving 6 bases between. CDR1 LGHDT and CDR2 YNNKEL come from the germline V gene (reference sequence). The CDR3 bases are TGTGCCAGCAGCCAAGAACAGACGCAGTACTTC. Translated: CASSQEQTQYF.

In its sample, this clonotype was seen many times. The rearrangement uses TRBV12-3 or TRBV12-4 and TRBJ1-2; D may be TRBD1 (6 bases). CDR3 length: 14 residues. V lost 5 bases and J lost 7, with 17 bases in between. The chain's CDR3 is CASSRQEGISGYTF. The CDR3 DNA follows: TGTGCCAGCAGTCGACAGGAGGGGATCTCTGGCTACACCTTC.

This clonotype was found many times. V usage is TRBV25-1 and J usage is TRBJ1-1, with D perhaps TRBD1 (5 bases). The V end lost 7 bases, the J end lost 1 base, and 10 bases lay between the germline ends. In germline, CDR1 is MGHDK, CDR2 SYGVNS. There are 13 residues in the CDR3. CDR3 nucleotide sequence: TGTGCCAGCACCCTCACAGGGAACACTGAAGCTTTCTTT. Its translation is CASTLTGNTEAFF.

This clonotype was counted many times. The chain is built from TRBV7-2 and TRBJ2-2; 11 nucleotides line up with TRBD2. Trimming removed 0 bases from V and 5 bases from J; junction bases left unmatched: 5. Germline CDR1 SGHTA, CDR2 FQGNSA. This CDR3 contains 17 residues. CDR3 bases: TGTGCCAGCAGCTTAGCTCCGGGACTAGCGGAAACCGGGGAGCTGTTTTTT. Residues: CASSLAPGLAETGELFF.

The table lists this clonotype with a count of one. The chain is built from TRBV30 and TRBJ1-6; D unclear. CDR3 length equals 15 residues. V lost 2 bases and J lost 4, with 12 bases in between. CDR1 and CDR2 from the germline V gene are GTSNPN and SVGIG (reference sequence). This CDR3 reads CAWSSREGYNSPLHF. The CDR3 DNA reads TGTGCCTGGAGTTCTCGGGAAGGGTATAATTCACCCCTCCACTTT.

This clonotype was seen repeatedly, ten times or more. CDR3 DNA: TGTGCCAGCAGTTCAGGAGCGGGGGCGATTGAAAAACTGTTTTTT. Translated: CASSSGAGAIEKLFF. V is TRBV28 and J is TRBJ1-4; D possibly corresponds to TRBD1 (6 bases). The CDR3 extends over 15 amino acids. From germline, CDR1 is MDHEN and CDR2 SYDVKM. V lost 4 bases, J lost 7 bases, and 16 bases lay in between.

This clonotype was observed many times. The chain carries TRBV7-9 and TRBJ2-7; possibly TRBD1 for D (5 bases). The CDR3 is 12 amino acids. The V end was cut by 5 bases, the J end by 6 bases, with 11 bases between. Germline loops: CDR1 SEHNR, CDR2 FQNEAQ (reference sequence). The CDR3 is CASSPQDLEQYF. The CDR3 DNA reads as TGTGCCAGCAGCCCACAGGACCTCGAGCAGTACTTC.

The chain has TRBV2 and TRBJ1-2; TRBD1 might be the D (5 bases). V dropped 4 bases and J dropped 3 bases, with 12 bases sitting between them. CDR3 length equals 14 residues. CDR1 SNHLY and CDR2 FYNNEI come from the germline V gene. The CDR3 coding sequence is TGTGCCAGCAGTGGTGGAGGGGAGGACTATGGCTACACCTTC. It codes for CASSGGGEDYGYTF. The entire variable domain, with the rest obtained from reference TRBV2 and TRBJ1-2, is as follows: EPEVTQTPSHQVTQMGQEVILRCVPISNHLYFYWYRQILGQKVEFLVSFYNNEISEKSEIFDDQFSVERPDGSNFTLKIRSTKLEDSAMYFCASSGGGEDYGYTFGSGTRLTVV.

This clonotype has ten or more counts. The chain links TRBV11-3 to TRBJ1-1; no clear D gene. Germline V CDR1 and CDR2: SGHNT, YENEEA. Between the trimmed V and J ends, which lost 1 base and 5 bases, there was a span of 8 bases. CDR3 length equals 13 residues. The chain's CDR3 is CASSLVRDTEAFF. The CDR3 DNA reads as TGTGCCAGCAGCTTAGTTCGTGATACTGAAGCTTTCTTT.

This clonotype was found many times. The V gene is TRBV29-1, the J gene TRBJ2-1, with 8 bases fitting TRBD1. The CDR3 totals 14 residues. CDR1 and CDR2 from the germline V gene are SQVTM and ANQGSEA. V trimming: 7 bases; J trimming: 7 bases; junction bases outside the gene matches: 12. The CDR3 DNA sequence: TGCAGCGCCAGGGGCAGGGGGCGTTTGAATGAGCAGTTCTTC. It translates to CSARGRGRLNEQFF.

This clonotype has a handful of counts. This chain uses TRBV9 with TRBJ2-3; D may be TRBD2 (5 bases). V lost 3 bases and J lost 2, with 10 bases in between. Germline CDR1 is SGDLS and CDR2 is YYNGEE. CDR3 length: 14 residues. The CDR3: CASSEWTVTDTQYF. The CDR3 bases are TGTGCCAGCAGCGAATGGACTGTCACAGATACGCAGTATTTT. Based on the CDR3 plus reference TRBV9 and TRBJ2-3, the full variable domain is DSGVTQTPKHLITATGQRVTLRCSPRSGDLSVYWYQQSLDQGLQFLIQYYNGEERAKGNILERFSAQQFPDLHSELNLSSLELGDSALYFCASSEWTVTDTQYFGPGTRLTVL.

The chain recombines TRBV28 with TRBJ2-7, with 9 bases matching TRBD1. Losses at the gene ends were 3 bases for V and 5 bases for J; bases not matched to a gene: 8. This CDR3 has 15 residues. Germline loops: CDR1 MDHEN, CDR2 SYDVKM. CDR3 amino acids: CASSFTGTGLNEQYF. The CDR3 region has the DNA TGTGCCAGCAGTTTCACCGGGACAGGGCTTAACGAGCAGTACTTC.

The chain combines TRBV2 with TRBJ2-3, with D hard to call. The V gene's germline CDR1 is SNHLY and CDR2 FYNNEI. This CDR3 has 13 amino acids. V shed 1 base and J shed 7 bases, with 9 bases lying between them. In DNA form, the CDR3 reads TGTGCCAGCAGTGAAGGATCTAGACATACGCAGTATTTT. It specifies CASSEGSRHTQYF.

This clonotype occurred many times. The DNA of the CDR3 is TGCAGTGCTAGGAGGAGGTCCACTGAAGCTTTCTTT. Its translation: CSARRRSTEAFF. The chain carries TRBV20-1 and TRBJ1-1; D is unclear. CDR1 and CDR2 from the germline V gene are DFQATT and SNEGSKA (reference sequence). The length of the CDR3 is 12 residues. Trimming removed 3 bases from V and 4 bases from J, with 9 bases in between.

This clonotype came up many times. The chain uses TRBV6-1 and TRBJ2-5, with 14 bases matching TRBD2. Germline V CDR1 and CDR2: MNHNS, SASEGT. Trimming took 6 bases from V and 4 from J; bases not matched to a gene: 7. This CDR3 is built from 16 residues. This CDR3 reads CASRGLAGGLRETQYF. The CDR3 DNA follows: TGTGCCAGCAGAGGACTAGCGGGGGGCCTTCGAGAGACCCAGTACTTC.

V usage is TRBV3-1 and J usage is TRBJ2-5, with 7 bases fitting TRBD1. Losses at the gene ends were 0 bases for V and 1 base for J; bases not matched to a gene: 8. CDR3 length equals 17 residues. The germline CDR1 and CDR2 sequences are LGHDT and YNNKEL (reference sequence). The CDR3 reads CASSQDPGQTIQETQYF. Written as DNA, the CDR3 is TGTGCCAGCAGCCAAGATCCGGGACAGACAATCCAAGAGACCCAGTACTTC.